This TCR beta chain is drawn from a study of T-cell memory formation after mild COVID-19. Losses at the gene ends were 6 bases for V and 1 base for J; bases not matched to a gene: 3. The CDR3 is 14 amino acids. Germline loops: CDR1 SQVTM, CDR2 ANQGSEA. Study conclusions and caveats: Most CD4+ clones that shrank were in CM and EM, while CD8+ ones turned up in EMRA.

There are a few counts of this clonotype. Its antigen is not identified. TCRdb re-called the 5' RACE reads with MiXCR, one entry per CDR3 protein. This sample has 300,000 to 350,000 distinct CDR3 sequences, with roughly 15% found just once. The chain carries TRBV29-1 and TRBJ2-5, with 12 bases lining up with TRBD2. This clonotype was obtained from a young man who had mild COVID-19 (a few samples of this study predate the infection). Cell type and time point are not known. The material sequenced was PBMCs or a T cell subset sorted from them (not recorded which). CDR3 coding DNA: TGCAGCGTGGGGACTAGCGGGTTCCAAGAGACCCAGTACTTC. The encoded protein is CSVGTSGFQETQYF.